The 19 T cell receptor beta chains in this list originate from one sample, sequenced in a study of T cell repertoires in ileal Crohn's disease. The repertoire was sequenced with immunoSEQ multiplex PCR; TCRdb's copy has only in-frame clones and lacks some. The sample holds around 15,000 clones, under 95% seen once. Sequenced material: ileal tissue. These receptors originate from an adult with Crohn's disease.

The rearrangement joins TRBV5-5 to TRBJ2-7; TRBD2 agrees at 8 bases. The germline V gene encodes CDR1 SGHKS and CDR2 YYEKEE (reference sequence). J was trimmed by 4 bases and V by 4 bases; bases with no gene match: 7. The CDR3 has 14 amino acids. The chain's CDR3 is CASSQRGGFYEQYF. In DNA form, the CDR3 reads TGTGCCAGCAGCCAACGGGGGGGCTTTTACGAGCAGTACTTC.

The J gene is TRBJ1-5, the V gene TRBV2; no firm D call. CDR1 is SNHLY and CDR2 is FYNNEI in the germline V gene. Trimming stripped 6 bases from V and 0 bases from J, with 12 bases between. This CDR3 contains 15 residues. CDR3 bases: TGTGCCAGCAGCTTCATGAGGGATAGCAATCAGCCCCAGCATTTT. It yields the protein CASSFMRDSNQPQHF. Filled out from reference TRBV2 and TRBJ1-5, the complete variable domain reads EPEVTQTPSHQVTQMGQEVILRCVPISNHLYFYWYRQILGQKVEFLVSFYNNEISEKSEIFDDQFSVERPDGSNFTLKIRSTKLEDSAMYFCASSFMRDSNQPQHFGDGTRLSIL.

V and J are TRBV13 and TRBJ1-3; D not certain. The germline CDR1 and CDR2 sequences are PRHDT and FYEKMQ (reference sequence). V was pared by 5 bases and J by 9 bases, with 11 bases between. The CDR3 runs 12 residues. CDR3: CASSVGDFTIYF. The DNA for the CDR3 is TGTGCCAGCAGCGTGGGTGACTTCACCATATATTTT.

This chain joins TRBV6-1 and TRBJ1-1; unclear D gene. CDR3 length equals 13 residues. Between the trimmed V and J ends, which lost 1 base and 4 bases, there was a span of 7 bases. Germline V CDR1 and CDR2: MNHNS, SASEGT. CDR3 residues: CASSEDRSTEAFF. The CDR3 DNA is TGTGCCAGCAGTGAAGATAGAAGCACTGAAGCTTTCTTT.

V is TRBV2 and J is TRBJ2-7, with 10 bases fitting TRBD1. Losses at the gene ends were 4 bases for V and 7 bases for J; bases not matched to a gene: 4. CDR1 is SNHLY and CDR2 is FYNNEI in the germline V gene. The CDR3 is 13 amino acids. As DNA, the CDR3 is TGTGCCAGCAGTGGGGACAGGGGAGGAGAGCAGTACTTC. Residues: CASSGDRGGEQYF.

The rearrangement joins TRBV19 to TRBJ1-4; maybe TRBD1 (6 bases). V dropped 9 bases and J dropped 3 bases, with 14 bases sitting between them. CDR3 length equals 14 residues. Germline V gives CDR1 LNHDA, CDR2 SQIVND (reference sequence). The CDR3 DNA follows: TGTGCCAGCACTAAGGACAGTCCTAATGAAAAACTGTTTTTT. It codes for CASTKDSPNEKLFF.

This sequence joins TRBV30 and TRBJ2-2; tentatively, D is TRBD2 (6 bases). The CDR3 extends over 15 amino acids. Germline V CDR1 and CDR2: GTSNPN, SVGIG (reference sequence). Trimming took off 5 bases at V and 4 bases at J, with 17 bases between the two ends. CDR3 nucleotide sequence: TGTGCCTGGGGGGCGGGACTCATAATCACCGGGGAGCTGTTTTTT. Its protein product is CAWGAGLIITGELFF.

The rearrangement uses TRBV4-1 and TRBJ2-7; 10 bases are shared with TRBD1. The ends lost 2 bases at V and 2 bases at J; junction bases unmatched: 3. Germline CDR1 MGHRA, CDR2 YSYEKL. The CDR3 totals 15 residues. In DNA, the CDR3 is TGCGCCAGCAGCCAACCGGGACAGGGGACCTACGAGCAGTACTTC. It is translated as CASSQPGQGTYEQYF.

The V and J genes are TRBV5-1 and TRBJ2-1; D is perhaps TRBD1 (5 bases). The germline V gene encodes CDR1 SGHRS and CDR2 YFSETQ. V gave up 1 base and J gave up 4 bases, with 12 bases separating them. The CDR3 is 15 residues long. CDR3 region: CASSLSQGVYNEQFF. For the CDR3, the DNA is TGCGCCAGCAGCTTGAGCCAGGGTGTTTACAATGAGCAGTTCTTC.

The chain uses TRBV5-4 and TRBJ2-6; 7 nucleotides agree with TRBD2. Germline CDR1 and CDR2: SGHNT and YYREEE (reference sequence). The CDR3 has 16 amino acids. The V and J ends lost 1 base and 2 bases, in that order; junction bases with no gene match: 3. The CDR3 protein is CASSLIAGAGANVLTF. Written as DNA, the CDR3 is TGTGCCAGCAGCTTGATTGCGGGGGCTGGGGCCAACGTCCTGACTTTC.

This chain joins TRBV5-6 and TRBJ1-4; possible D gene TRBD1, 5 bases. Germline V gene lookup returns CDR1 SGHDT and CDR2 YYEEEE. CDR3 size: 16 residues. V was cut by 1 base and J by 7 bases, with 17 bases left in between. The CDR3 reads CASSLYGDSLSEKLFF. In DNA form, the CDR3 reads TGTGCCAGCAGCTTGTACGGGGACTCCCTATCTGAAAAACTGTTTTTT.

This clone was counted between two and nine times. This chain uses TRBV29-1 with TRBJ2-2, with D tentatively TRBD1 (6 bases). The ends were cut back, 2 bases at V and 1 base at J, with 17 bases in the middle. Germline CDR1 SQVTM, CDR2 ANQGSEA. The CDR3 sequence is 17 residues long. The CDR3 region has the DNA TGCAGCGTTGAACGAGGGGGACCGACCCTGAACACCGGGGAGCTGTTTTTT. Its protein product is CSVERGGPTLNTGELFF.

The V call is TRBV5-1, the J call TRBJ1-3; 9 nucleotides align to TRBD1. Trimming cost V 4 bases and J 3 bases; bases outside gene matches: 11. This CDR3 has 17 residues. The V gene's germline CDR1 is SGHRS and CDR2 YFSETQ. The CDR3 DNA follows: TGCGCCAGCAGCCCCGGGACAGGGACCTCTTTTGGAAACACCATATATTTT. This sequence encodes CASSPGTGTSFGNTIYF.

The J gene is TRBJ1-5, the V gene TRBV5-8; 7 positions match TRBD1. CDR1 and CDR2 (germline): SGHTS, YDEGEE. The V and J ends lost 4 bases and 4 bases, in that order; junction bases with no gene match: 8. CDR3 length: 15 residues. The CDR3 DNA is TGTGCCAGCAGCCTGACAGGGACGGGGAATCAGCCCCAGCATTTT. Its protein is CASSLTGTGNQPQHF.

V gene TRBV5-4 combines with J gene TRBJ1-5; no reliable D call. Germline lookup yields CDR1 SGHNT and CDR2 YYREEE (reference sequence). This CDR3 region has 12 residues. The V end was cut by 5 bases, the J end by 7 bases, with 10 bases between. The DNA of the CDR3 is TGTGCCAGCAGGGCTTCTGGCCAGCCCCAGCATTTT. Translated, it gives CASRASGQPQHF. Variable domain in full (rest from reference TRBV5-4 and TRBJ1-5): ETGVTQSPTHLIKTRGQQVTLRCSSQSGHNTVSWYQQALGQGPQFIFQYYREEENGRGNFPPRFSGLQFPNYSSELNVNALELDDSALYLCASRASGQPQHFGDGTRLSIL.

The V gene is TRBV11-3, the J gene TRBJ2-2, with D hard to call. The CDR3 extends over 14 amino acids. Trimming stripped 0 bases from V and 4 bases from J, with 6 bases between. Germline CDR1 SGHNT, CDR2 YENEEA. The CDR3, as DNA: TGTGCCAGCAGCTTAGATCTGTCCACCGGGGAGCTGTTTTTT. It encodes CASSLDLSTGELFF.

This rearrangement joins TRBV5-1 to TRBJ2-5, with D possibly TRBD2 on 5 matching bases. TRBJ2-7 matches the DNA end more closely, so the J call is doubtful. The CDR3 is 16 amino acids. Germline V lookup: CDR1 SGHRS, CDR2 YFSETQ. The CDR3 DNA sequence: TGCGCCAGCAGCGGCGGCCTATCTGGACTCTCCTACGAGCAGTACTTC. This translates into CASSGGLSGLSYEQYF.

The chain joins TRBV5-4 to TRBJ2-7, with 11 bases lining up with TRBD1. V lost 4 bases and J lost 4; bases outside the gene matches: 7. The CDR3 consists of 15 residues. CDR1 SGHNT and CDR2 YYREEE come from the germline V gene (reference sequence). DNA for the CDR3: TGTGCCAGCAGCATGGAGGGACAGGGGGTTTACGAGCAGTACTTC. This sequence encodes CASSMEGQGVYEQYF.

This clone was counted once. This sequence joins TRBV4-1 and TRBJ2-3, with 9 positions matching TRBD2. Germline V gene data show CDR1 as MGHRA and CDR2 as YSYEKL. J was trimmed by 2 bases and V by 4 bases; bases with no gene match: 10. This CDR3 is built from 17 residues. DNA for the CDR3: TGCGCCAGCAGCCCACGCCATGGCGGGGGGGTCACAGATACGCAGTATTTT. Translation gives CASSPRHGGGVTDTQYF.